This is a list of T cell receptor beta chains from one sample in a study of OX40 agonist ivuxolimab in advanced cancers. Libraries were prepared by immunoSEQ multiplex PCR; TCRdb keeps only in-frame clonotypes and omits some of them. The sample has about 54,000 clones, under 95% seen once; the top ten hold around 9.3%. The sequences come from CD4+ or CD8+ T cells sorted from blood, collected in a trial of the OX40 agonist ivuxolimab. All receptors derive from an adult with an advanced solid tumor such as melanoma, head and neck, liver or kidney cancer. Each CDR3 is given with its conserved first and last residue. A D gene is named only where the DNA matches it firmly. The size entry is marked missing in some rows and otherwise reads once, few, many or a size class.

D gene	J gene	clone size	V gene	CDR3 protein	CDR3 DNA
NA	TRBJ2-7	NA	TRBV28	CASSPLNPYEQYF	TGTGCCAGCAGTCCCCTTAACCCCTACGAGCAGTACTTC
TRBD1	TRBJ2-5	NA	TRBV27	CASSLDRNQETQYF	TGTGCCAGCAGTTTGGACAGGAACCAAGAGACCCAGTACTTC
TRBD1	TRBJ1-1	NA	TRBV5-5	CASSFGQGVTEAFF	TGTGCCAGCAGCTTTGGACAGGGGGTCACTGAAGCTTTCTTT
NA	TRBJ2-7	once	TRBV2	CASSEAPPSYEQYF	TGTGCCAGCAGTGAAGCCCCGCCCTCCTACGAGCAGTACTTC
NA	TRBJ1-4	NA	TRBV9	CASSVANAGQLNEKLFF	TGTGCCAGCAGCGTTGCAAACGCGGGACAACTTAATGAAAAACTGTTTTTT
NA	TRBJ2-7	NA	TRBV7-9	CASSSVQGSPYEQYF	TGTGCCAGCAGCTCGGTACAGGGTTCTCCCTACGAGCAGTACTTC
TRBD2	TRBJ2-4	NA	TRBV4-3	CASSQGVSGSDIQYF	TGCGCCAGCAGCCAAGGGGTCAGCGGGAGTGACATTCAGTACTTC
NA	TRBJ1-5	few	TRBV27	CASTSGGGQPQHF	TGTGCCAGCACCTCTGGGGGGGGTCAGCCCCAGCATTTT
NA	TRBJ1-3	NA	TRBV13	CASSSARQDSGNTIYF	TGTGCCAGCAGCTCCGCCCGACAGGACTCTGGAAACACCATATATTTT
NA	TRBJ1-3	NA	TRBV18	CASTQRGFGGSGNTIYF	TGTGCCAGCACCCAAAGGGGCTTTGGGGGCAGTGGAAACACCATATATTTT
TRBD2	TRBJ2-1	NA	TRBV15	CATSGREGLAGVDEQFF	TGTGCCACCAGCGGAAGAGAAGGATTAGCGGGAGTGGATGAGCAGTTCTTC
NA	TRBJ2-1	once	TRBV27	CASSPPGNEQFF	TGTGCCAGCAGCCCCCCGGGCAATGAGCAGTTCTTC
TRBD1	TRBJ1-2	NA	TRBV7-9	CASSFVPGQGVANYGYTF	TGTGCCAGCAGCTTTGTCCCGGGACAGGGAGTAGCTAACTATGGCTACACCTTC
TRBD1	TRBJ2-7	NA	TRBV19	CASSPRGQTYEQYF	TGTGCCAGTAGCCCAAGGGGACAGACCTACGAGCAGTACTTC
NA	TRBJ1-1	NA	TRBV29-1	CSVNWGGAEAFF	TGCAGCGTCAATTGGGGCGGGGCCGAAGCTTTCTTT
NA	TRBJ1-2	NA	TRBV19	CASNPTGTNYGYTF	TGTGCCAGTAACCCCACCGGGACGAACTATGGCTACACCTTC
NA	TRBJ1-1	NA	TRBV4-1	CASSQKLNTLNTEAFF	TGCGCCAGCAGCCAAAAGTTGAACACCTTGAACACTGAAGCTTTCTTT
NA	TRBJ1-5	few	TRBV29-1	CSVTAGAYQPQHF	TGCAGCGTTACGGCAGGGGCCTATCAGCCCCAGCATTTT
TRBD2	TRBJ2-3	NA	TRBV9	CASSGFTSGFTDTQYF	TGTGCCAGCAGCGGATTTACTAGCGGATTCACAGATACGCAGTATTTT
NA	TRBJ1-2	NA	TRBV27	CASSPRSNYGYTF	TGTGCCAGCAGTCCCAGGTCAAACTATGGCTACACCTTC
NA	TRBJ2-1	NA	TRBV27	CASSPQGGGILNEQFF	TGTGCCAGCAGCCCACAAGGGGGTGGAATATTGAATGAGCAGTTCTTC
TRBD2	TRBJ2-4	NA	TRBV7-9	CASSLLAGESGKNIQYF	TGTGCCAGCAGCTTACTAGCGGGAGAGAGTGGCAAAAACATTCAGTACTTC
TRBD2	TRBJ2-3	NA	TRBV2	CASSVGLAGVSTDTQYF	TGTGCCAGCAGTGTTGGACTAGCGGGAGTAAGCACAGATACGCAGTATTTT
TRBD2	TRBJ2-7	medium-sized	TRBV7-9	CASSLARGRALGEQYF	TGTGCCAGCAGCTTAGCGCGCGGGAGGGCCCTAGGCGAGCAGTACTTC
TRBD1	TRBJ1-2	NA	TRBV19	CASSSLQGPSGYTF	TGTGCCAGTAGCTCCTTACAGGGGCCCTCTGGCTACACCTTC
NA	TRBJ2-1	NA	TRBV4-2	CASSQGSYNEQFF	TGTGCCAGCAGCCAGGGCTCCTACAATGAGCAGTTCTTC
NA	TRBJ1-1	NA	TRBV7-9	CASSFQGEAFF	TGTGCCAGCAGCTTTCAGGGGGAAGCTTTCTTT
TRBD2	TRBJ2-7	once	TRBV19	CASSPREAAPYEQYF	TGTGCCAGTAGTCCTCGGGAGGCAGCCCCCTACGAGCAGTACTTC
NA	TRBJ1-2	NA	TRBV7-9	CASSFDSQLLNYGYTF	TGTGCCAGCAGCTTTGACAGTCAGCTCCTTAACTATGGCTACACCTTC
NA	TRBJ1-2	NA	TRBV10-3	CAISDQAQFYGYTF	TGTGCCATCAGTGACCAGGCACAGTTTTATGGCTACACCTTC
TRBD2	TRBJ2-7	NA	TRBV29-1	CSVDGLAGDYEQYF	TGCAGCGTTGACGGACTAGCGGGTGACTACGAGCAGTACTTC
NA	TRBJ2-7	NA	TRBV6-1	CASSEVSYEQYF	TGTGCCAGCAGTGAAGTCTCCTACGAGCAGTACTTC
NA	TRBJ2-3	NA	TRBV27	CASSLNPGPLPLYF	TGTGCCAGCAGTTTAAACCCCGGGCCCCTTCCCTTGTATTTT
TRBD1	TRBJ2-1	NA	TRBV5-5	CASSWTGDEQFF	TGTGCCAGCAGCTGGACAGGGGATGAGCAGTTCTTC
TRBD1	TRBJ1-1	NA	TRBV9	CASSPDQGDLAAFF	TGTGCCAGCAGCCCGGATCAGGGGGATCTCGCAGCTTTCTTT
NA	TRBJ1-1	NA	TRBV4-3	CASSPPGGREAFF	TGCGCCAGCAGCCCACCTGGTGGGCGGGAAGCTTTCTTT
NA	TRBJ2-1	NA	TRBV7-8	CASSLGHPEQFF	TGTGCCAGCAGCTTGGGACATCCTGAGCAGTTCTTC
NA	TRBJ1-5	NA	TRBV28	CASSLGSNQPQHF	TGTGCCAGCAGTTTGGGTTCGAATCAGCCCCAGCATTTT
TRBD2	TRBJ2-3	few	TRBV27	CASSSGLALTSTDTQYF	TGTGCCAGCAGTTCGGGACTAGCGTTAACTAGCACAGATACGCAGTATTTT
TRBD1	TRBJ1-2	once	TRBV7-9	CASSPQTGINYGYTF	TGTGCCAGCAGCCCACAGACAGGGATTAACTATGGCTACACCTTC
NA	TRBJ1-3	NA	TRBV9	CASSVGWGTGNTIYF	TGTGCCAGCAGCGTAGGTTGGGGGACCGGAAACACCATATATTTT
NA	TRBJ1-1	NA	TRBV30	CAWSVGDTEAFF	TGTGCCTGGAGTGTGGGGGACACTGAAGCTTTCTTT
NA	TRBJ2-7	NA	TRBV13	CASSLAPDEQYF	TGTGCCAGCAGCCTTGCCCCAGACGAGCAGTACTTC
NA	TRBJ2-1	NA	TRBV27	CASAPGATGYNEQFF	TGTGCCAGCGCGCCGGGAGCGACCGGCTACAATGAGCAGTTCTTC
TRBD1	TRBJ1-1	NA	TRBV7-9	CASSWGQGNTEAFF	TGTGCCAGCAGCTGGGGACAGGGGAACACTGAAGCTTTCTTT